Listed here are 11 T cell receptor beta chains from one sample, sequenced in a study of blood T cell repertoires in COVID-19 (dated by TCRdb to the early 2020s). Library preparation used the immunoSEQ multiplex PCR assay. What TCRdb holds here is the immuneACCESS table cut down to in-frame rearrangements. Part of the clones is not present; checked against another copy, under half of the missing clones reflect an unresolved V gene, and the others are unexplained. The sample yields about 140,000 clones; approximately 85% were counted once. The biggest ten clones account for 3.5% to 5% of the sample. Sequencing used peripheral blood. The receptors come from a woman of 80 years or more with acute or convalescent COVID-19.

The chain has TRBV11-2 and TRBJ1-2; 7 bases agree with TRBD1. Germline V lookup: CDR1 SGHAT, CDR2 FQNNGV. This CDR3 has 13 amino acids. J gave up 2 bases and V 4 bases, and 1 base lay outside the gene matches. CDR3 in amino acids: CASSWDRNYGYTF. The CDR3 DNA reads TGTGCCAGCAGCTGGGACAGAAACTATGGCTACACCTTC.

CDR3 bases: TGTGCCAGCAGCGTAGGGGCATTTAGCTCCTATAATTCACCCCTCCACTTT. This codes for CASSVGAFSSYNSPLHF. The chain carries TRBV9 and TRBJ1-6; D gene unclear. The CDR3 loop spans 17 amino acids. Germline V CDR1 and CDR2: SGDLS, YYNGEE. V shed 0 bases and J shed 0 bases, with 10 bases lying between them. The full variable domain, with the rest looked up from reference TRBV9 and TRBJ1-6, is DSGVTQTPKHLITATGQRVTLRCSPRSGDLSVYWYQQSLDQGLQFLIQYYNGEERAKGNILERFSAQQFPDLHSELNLSSLELGDSALYFCASSVGAFSSYNSPLHFGNGTRLTVT.

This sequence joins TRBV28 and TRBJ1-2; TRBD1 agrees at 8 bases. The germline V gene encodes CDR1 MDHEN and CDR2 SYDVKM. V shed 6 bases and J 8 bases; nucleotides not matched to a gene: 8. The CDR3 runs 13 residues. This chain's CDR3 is CASRPTGEGGYTF. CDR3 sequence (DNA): TGTGCCAGCAGACCGACAGGGGAGGGGGGCTACACCTTC.

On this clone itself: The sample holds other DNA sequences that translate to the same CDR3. The CDR3: CASSLSSLNEQFF. CDR3 DNA sequence: TGTGCCAGCAGTTTATCCTCCCTCAATGAGCAGTTCTTC. J is TRBJ2-1 and V is TRBV27, with unresolved D. V gave up 0 bases and J gave up 6 bases, with 6 bases separating them. Per germline, CDR1 MNHEY and CDR2 SMNVEV (reference sequence). This CDR3 has 13 residues.

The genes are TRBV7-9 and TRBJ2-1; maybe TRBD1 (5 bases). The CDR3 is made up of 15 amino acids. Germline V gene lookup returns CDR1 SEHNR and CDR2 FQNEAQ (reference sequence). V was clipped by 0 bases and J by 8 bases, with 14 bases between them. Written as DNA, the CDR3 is TGTGCCAGCAGCTTAGCGCTGGGCAGGGCGGATGAGCAGTTCTTC. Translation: CASSLALGRADEQFF.

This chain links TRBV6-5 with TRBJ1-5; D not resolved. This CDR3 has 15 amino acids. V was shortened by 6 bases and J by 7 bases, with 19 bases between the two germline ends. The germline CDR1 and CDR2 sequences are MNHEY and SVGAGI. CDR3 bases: TGTGCCAGCAGCCCAGCTATTGATAGCCGGCAGCCCCAGCATTTT. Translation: CASSPAIDSRQPQHF.

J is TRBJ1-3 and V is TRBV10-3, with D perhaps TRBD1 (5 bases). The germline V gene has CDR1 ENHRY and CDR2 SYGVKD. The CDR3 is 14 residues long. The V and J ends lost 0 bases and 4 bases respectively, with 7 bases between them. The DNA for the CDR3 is TGTGCCATCAGTGAGTCCGGGGGAGGAAACACCATATATTTT. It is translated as CAISESGGGNTIYF.

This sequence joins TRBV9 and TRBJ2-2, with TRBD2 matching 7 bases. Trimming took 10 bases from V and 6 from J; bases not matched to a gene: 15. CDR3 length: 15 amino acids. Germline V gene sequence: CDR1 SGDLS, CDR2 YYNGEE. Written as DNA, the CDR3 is TGTGCCCGCGGGGGAGGAGGGGTGATGCCCGGGGAGCTGTTTTTT. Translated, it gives CARGGGGVMPGELFF.

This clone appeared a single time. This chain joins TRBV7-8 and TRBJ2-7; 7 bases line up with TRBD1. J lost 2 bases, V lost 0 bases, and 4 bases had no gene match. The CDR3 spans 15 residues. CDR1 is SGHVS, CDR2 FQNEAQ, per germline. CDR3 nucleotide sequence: TGTGCCAGCAGCTTAGCGGACAGGATCACCTACGAGCAGTACTTC. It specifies CASSLADRITYEQYF.

CDR3 coding DNA: TGTGCCAGCAGCCCAGGACTAGCGGGGGATACGCAGTATTTT. Its translation: CASSPGLAGDTQYF. V gene TRBV7-2 combines with J gene TRBJ2-3; TRBD2 aligns across 12 bases. The CDR3 is 14 amino acids. Germline V gene sequence: CDR1 SGHTA, CDR2 FQGNSA. J gave up 6 bases and V 5 bases, and 3 bases lay outside the gene matches.

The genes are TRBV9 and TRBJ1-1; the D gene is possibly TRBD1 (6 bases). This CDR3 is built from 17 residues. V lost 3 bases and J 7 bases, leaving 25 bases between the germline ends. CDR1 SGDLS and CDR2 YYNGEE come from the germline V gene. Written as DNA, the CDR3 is TGTGCCAGCAGCGCCCCTTTGAGACCTACAGGGCCCTATGAAGCTTTCTTT. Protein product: CASSAPLRPTGPYEAFF. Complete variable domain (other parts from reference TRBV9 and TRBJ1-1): DSGVTQTPKHLITATGQRVTLRCSPRSGDLSVYWYQQSLDQGLQFLIQYYNGEERAKGNILERFSAQQFPDLHSELNLSSLELGDSALYFCASSAPLRPTGPYEAFFGQGTRLTVV.